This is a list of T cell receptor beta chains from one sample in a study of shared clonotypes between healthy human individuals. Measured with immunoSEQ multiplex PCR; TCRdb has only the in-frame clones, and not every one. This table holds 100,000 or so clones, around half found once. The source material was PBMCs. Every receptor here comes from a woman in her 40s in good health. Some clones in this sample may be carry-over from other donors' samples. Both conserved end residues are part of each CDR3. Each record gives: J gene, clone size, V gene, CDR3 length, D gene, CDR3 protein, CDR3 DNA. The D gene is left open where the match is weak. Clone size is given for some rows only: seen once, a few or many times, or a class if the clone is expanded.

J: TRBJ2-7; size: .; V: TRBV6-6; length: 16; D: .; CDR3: CASRGGSGSRPYEQYF; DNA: TGTGCCAGCAGGGGGGGATCAGGGTCACGACCCTACGAGCAGTACTTC
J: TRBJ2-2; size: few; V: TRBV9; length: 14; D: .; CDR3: CASSVGGDTGELFF; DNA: TGTGCCAGCAGCGTAGGAGGTGACACCGGGGAGCTGTTTTTT
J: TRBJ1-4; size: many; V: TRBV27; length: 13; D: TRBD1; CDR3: CASGTGGIEKLFF; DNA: TGTGCCAGCGGGACAGGGGGAATTGAAAAACTGTTTTTT
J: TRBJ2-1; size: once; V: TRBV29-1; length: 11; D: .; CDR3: CSVGIANEQFF; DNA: TGCAGCGTTGGGATCGCCAATGAGCAGTTCTTC
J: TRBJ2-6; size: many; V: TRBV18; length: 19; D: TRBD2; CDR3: CASSPLGLAGSSGANVLTF; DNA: TGTGCCAGCTCACCCCTGGGACTAGCGGGTTCGTCTGGGGCCAACGTCCTGACTTTC
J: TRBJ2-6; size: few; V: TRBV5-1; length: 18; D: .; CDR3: CASSRTGTAVSGANVLTF; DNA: TGCGCCAGCAGCCGCACCGGGACGGCTGTTTCTGGGGCCAACGTCCTGACTTTC
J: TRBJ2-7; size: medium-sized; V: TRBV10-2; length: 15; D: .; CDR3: CASGGIWGNSYEQYF; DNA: TGCGCCAGCGGGGGAATTTGGGGAAACTCCTACGAGCAGTACTTC
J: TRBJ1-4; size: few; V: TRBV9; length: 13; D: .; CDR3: CASSVGMTGKLFF; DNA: TGTGCCAGCAGCGTAGGGATGACCGGAAAACTGTTTTTT
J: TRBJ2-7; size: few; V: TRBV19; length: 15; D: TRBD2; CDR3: CASSIGLAESYEQYF; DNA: TGTGCCAGTAGTATAGGACTAGCGGAGAGCTACGAGCAGTACTTC
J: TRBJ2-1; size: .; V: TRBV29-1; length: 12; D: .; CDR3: CSVGLVRGEQFF; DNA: TGCAGCGTTGGTCTGGTCCGCGGTGAGCAGTTCTTC
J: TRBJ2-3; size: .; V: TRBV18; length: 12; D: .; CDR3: CASSLRTDTQYF; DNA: TGTGCCAGCTCCCTTCGCACAGATACGCAGTATTTT
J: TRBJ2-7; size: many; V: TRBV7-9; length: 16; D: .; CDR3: CASSQDEGQGVDEQYF; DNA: TGTGCCAGCAGCCAAGACGAGGGGCAGGGCGTCGACGAGCAGTACTTC
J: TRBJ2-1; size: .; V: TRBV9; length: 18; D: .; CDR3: CASSVAYSGGVSYNEQFF; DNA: TGTGCCAGCAGCGTAGCCTATAGTGGCGGGGTCTCCTACAATGAGCAGTTCTTC
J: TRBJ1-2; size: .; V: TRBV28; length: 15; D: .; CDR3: CASRGAVGRGHGYTF; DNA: TGTGCCAGCAGGGGTGCCGTAGGCAGGGGACATGGCTACACCTTC
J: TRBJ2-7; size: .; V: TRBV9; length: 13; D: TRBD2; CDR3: CASSVSGHYEQYF; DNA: TGTGCCAGCAGCGTTAGCGGGCACTACGAGCAGTACTTC
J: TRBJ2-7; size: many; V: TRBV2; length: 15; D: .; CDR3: CASSQFDRSSYEQYF; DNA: TGTGCCAGCAGTCAATTCGACAGGAGCTCCTACGAGCAGTACTTC
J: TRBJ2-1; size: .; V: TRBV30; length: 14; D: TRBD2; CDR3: CAWTPGTSNNEQFF; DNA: TGTGCCTGGACTCCCGGGACTAGCAACAATGAGCAGTTCTTC
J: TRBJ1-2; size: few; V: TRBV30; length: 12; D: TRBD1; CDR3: CAWSLGQVDYTF; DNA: TGTGCCTGGAGTCTGGGACAGGTCGACTACACCTTC
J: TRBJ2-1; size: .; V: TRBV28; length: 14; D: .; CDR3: CAGSGSRELDEQLF; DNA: TGTGCCGGATCGGGGTCCAGGGAGCTCGATGAGCAGCTCTTC
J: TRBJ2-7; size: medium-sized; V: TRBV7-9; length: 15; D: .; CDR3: CASSLAQGGTYEQYF; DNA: TGTGCCAGCAGCTTAGCGCAGGGAGGCACCTACGAGCAGTACTTC
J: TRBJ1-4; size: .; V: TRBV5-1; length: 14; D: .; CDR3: CASSLGQLNEKLFF; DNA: TGCGCCAGCAGCCTTGGACAGCTAAATGAAAAACTGTTTTTT
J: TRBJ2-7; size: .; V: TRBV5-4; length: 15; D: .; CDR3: CASSLAGRLDYEQYF; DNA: TGTGCCAGCAGCTTGGCGGGGCGGCTTGACTACGAGCAGTACTTC
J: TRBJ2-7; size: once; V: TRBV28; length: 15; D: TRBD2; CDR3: CASSSLAGTSREQYF; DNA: TGTGCCAGCAGTTCCCTAGCGGGGACCTCGCGGGAGCAGTACTTC